This T cell receptor beta chain was sequenced in a study of blood T cell repertoires in COVID-19. Study-level background: COVID-19 samples collected from the United States, Italy and Spain covered acute and convalescent phases. The cDNA or gDNA used as material had been derived from T cells, B-cell-depleted T cells, or PBMCs.

In the original processing: By means of reference gene primer amplification, nucleated cell counts were estimated. Measured with immunoSEQ multiplex PCR; TCRdb has only the in-frame clones, and not every one. The D gene and trimming were derived from the DNA, and the V and J assignments and clone size from that table. The table lists around 19,000 clones, approximately 92% of them singletons. Germline V gene sequence: CDR1 SGHRS, CDR2 YFSETQ. CDR3 size: 15 residues. V was pared by 0 bases and J by 2 bases, with 9 bases between. The source material was peripheral blood. This chain connects TRBV5-1 to TRBJ1-5; D call uncertain. The sequence was collected from a man aged 65 to 79 with active COVID-19. Here the CDR3 reads CASSLGDTGNQPQHF. The CDR3 DNA sequence: TGCGCCAGCAGCTTGGGTGACACCGGCAATCAGCCCCAGCATTTT.